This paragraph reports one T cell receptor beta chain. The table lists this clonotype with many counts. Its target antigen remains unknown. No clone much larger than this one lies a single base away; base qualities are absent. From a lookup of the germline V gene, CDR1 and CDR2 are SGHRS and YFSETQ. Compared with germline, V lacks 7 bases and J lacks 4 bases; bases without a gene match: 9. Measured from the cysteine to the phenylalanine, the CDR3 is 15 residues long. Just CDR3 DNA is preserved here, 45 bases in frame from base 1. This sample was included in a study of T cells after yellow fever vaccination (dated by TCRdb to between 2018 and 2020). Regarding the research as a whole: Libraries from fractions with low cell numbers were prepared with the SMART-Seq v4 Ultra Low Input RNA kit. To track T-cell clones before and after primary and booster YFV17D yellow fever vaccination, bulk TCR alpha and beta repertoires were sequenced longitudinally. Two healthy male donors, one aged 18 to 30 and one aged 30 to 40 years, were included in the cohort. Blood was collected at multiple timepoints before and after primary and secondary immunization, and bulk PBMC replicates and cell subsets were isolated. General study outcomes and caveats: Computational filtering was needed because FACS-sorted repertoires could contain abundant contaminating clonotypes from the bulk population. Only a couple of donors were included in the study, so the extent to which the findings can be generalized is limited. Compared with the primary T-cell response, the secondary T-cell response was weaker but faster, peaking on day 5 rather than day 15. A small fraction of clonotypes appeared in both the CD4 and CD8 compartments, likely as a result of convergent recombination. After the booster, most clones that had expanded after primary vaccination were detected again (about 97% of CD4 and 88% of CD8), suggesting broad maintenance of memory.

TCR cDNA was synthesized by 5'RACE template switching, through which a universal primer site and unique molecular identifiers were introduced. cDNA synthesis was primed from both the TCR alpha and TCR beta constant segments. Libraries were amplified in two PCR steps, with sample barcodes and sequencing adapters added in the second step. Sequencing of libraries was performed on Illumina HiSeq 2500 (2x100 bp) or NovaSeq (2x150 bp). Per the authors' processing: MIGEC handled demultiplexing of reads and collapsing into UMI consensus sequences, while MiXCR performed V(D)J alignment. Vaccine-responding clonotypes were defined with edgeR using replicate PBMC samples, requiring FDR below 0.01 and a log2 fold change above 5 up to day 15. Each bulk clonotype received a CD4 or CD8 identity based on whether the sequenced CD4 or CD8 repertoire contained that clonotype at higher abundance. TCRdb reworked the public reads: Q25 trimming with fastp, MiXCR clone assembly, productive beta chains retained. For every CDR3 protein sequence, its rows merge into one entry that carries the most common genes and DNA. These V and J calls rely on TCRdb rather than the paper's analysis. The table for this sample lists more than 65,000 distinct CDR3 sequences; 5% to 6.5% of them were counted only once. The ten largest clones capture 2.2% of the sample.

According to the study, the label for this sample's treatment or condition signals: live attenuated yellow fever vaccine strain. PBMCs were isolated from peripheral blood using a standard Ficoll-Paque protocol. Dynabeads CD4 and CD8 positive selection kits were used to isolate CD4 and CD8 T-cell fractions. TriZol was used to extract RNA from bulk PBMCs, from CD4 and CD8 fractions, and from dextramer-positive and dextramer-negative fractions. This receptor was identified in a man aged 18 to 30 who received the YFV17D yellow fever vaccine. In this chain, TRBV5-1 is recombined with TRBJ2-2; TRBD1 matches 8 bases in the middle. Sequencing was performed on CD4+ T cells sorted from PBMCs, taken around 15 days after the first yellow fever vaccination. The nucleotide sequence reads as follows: TGCGCCAGCGTGGACAGGGAGTTGACCACCGGGGAGCTGTTTTTT. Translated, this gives CASVDRELTTGELFF.